The 18 T cell receptor beta chains below come from one sample, sequenced in a study of blood T cell repertoires in COVID-19. Generated by immunoSEQ multiplex PCR, the TCRdb table keeps only in-frame clones and is missing some. The sample holds about 36,000 clones, 81% seen once. The sequenced sample was peripheral blood. These receptors were collected from a human donor in a cohort sampled during active or convalescent COVID-19. The donor label of this sample is uncertain.

The V call is TRBV6-5, the J call TRBJ1-1, with a weak D call TRBD1 (6 bases). V lost 11 bases to trimming and J lost 1 base, with 17 bases between them. This CDR3 is built from 14 residues. Germline V gene sequence: CDR1 MNHEY, CDR2 SVGAGI. The CDR3 coding sequence is TGTGCCTCACAAGGTAACAGGGCGAACACTGAAGCTTTCTTT. This translates into CASQGNRANTEAFF.

This chain joins TRBV6-5 and TRBJ1-6; tentative D call: TRBD1 (5 bases). CDR1 is MNHEY, CDR2 SVGAGI, per germline. V was pared by 3 bases and J by 7 bases, with 10 bases between. The CDR3 loop spans 14 amino acids. Here the CDR3 reads CASSYQGGNSPLHF. The CDR3 DNA reads as TGTGCCAGCAGTTATCAGGGAGGCAATTCACCCCTCCACTTT.

This chain links TRBV6-5 with TRBJ1-6; possible D gene TRBD1, 5 bases. The ends were cut back, 8 bases at V and 7 bases at J, with 18 bases in the middle. This CDR3 is 15 amino acids long. Looked up from germline, CDR1 is MNHEY and CDR2 is SVGAGI. The CDR3 reads CASAAARGINSPLHF. The CDR3 DNA follows: TGTGCCAGCGCCGCCGCCCGGGGGATAAATTCACCCCTCCACTTT.

V and J are TRBV7-8 and TRBJ1-3, with a weak D call TRBD1 (5 bases). V dropped 2 bases and J dropped 0 bases, with 11 bases sitting between them. Germline assignment: CDR1 SGHVS and CDR2 FQNEAQ. CDR3 size: 16 residues. CDR3 nucleotides: TGTGCCAGCAGCTTAAATACGGGGGGCTCTGGAAACACCATATATTTT. This encodes CASSLNTGGSGNTIYF. Supplemented by reference TRBV7-8 and TRBJ1-3, the full variable domain reads GAGVSQSPRYKVAKRGQDVALRCDPISGHVSLFWYQQALGQGPEFLTYFQNEAQLDKSGLPSDRFFAERPEGSVSTLKIQRTQQEDSAVYLCASSLNTGGSGNTIYFGEGSWLTVV.

The chain uses TRBV7-9 and TRBJ2-1; 7 bases line up with TRBD2. This CDR3 is built from 16 residues. Losses at the gene ends were 10 bases for V and 9 bases for J; bases not matched to a gene: 21. Germline V gene data show CDR1 as SEHNR and CDR2 as FQNEAQ (reference sequence). CDR3 loop: CATHGEGSGVRGEQFF. CDR3 coding DNA: TGTGCCACCCACGGGGAGGGGAGTGGAGTTAGGGGTGAGCAGTTCTTC.

This sequence joins TRBV5-1 and TRBJ2-3; 9 bases are shared with TRBD2. The CDR3 loop spans 16 amino acids. CDR1 and CDR2 (germline): SGHRS, YFSETQ. V shed 5 bases and J 2 bases; nucleotides not matched to a gene: 9. CDR3 in DNA: TGCGCCAGCAGACCCGCGACTAGCGGTTTCACAGATACGCAGTATTTT. Its translation: CASRPATSGFTDTQYF. Based on the CDR3 plus reference TRBV5-1 and TRBJ2-3, the full variable domain is KAGVTQTPRYLIKTRGQQVTLSCSPISGHRSVSWYQQTPGQGLQFLFEYFSETQRNKGNFPGRFSGRQFSNSRSEMNVSTLELGDSALYLCASRPATSGFTDTQYFGPGTRLTVL.

To note about this clone: The junction differs from germline at one of its ends, possibly a read error. The V and J genes are TRBV7-9 and TRBJ1-1; 7 nucleotides match TRBD1. The CDR3 extends over 13 amino acids. Germline V gene data show CDR1 as SEHNR and CDR2 as FQNEAQ (reference sequence). The CDR3: CASSSGGNSEAFF. CDR3 nucleotide sequence: TGTGCCAGCAGCTCAGGGGGGAACTCTGAAGCTTTCTTT.

The rearrangement uses TRBV10-3 and TRBJ2-7, with a possible D match to TRBD1 (6 bases). Trimming stripped 9 bases from V and 2 bases from J, with 14 bases between. Germline CDR1 and CDR2: ENHRY and SYGVKD. The CDR3 length is 13 residues. CDR3 in DNA: TGTGCCATGCAACAGGGTTTCCCCTACGAGCAGTACTTC. Its translation: CAMQQGFPYEQYF.

The J gene is TRBJ1-1, the V gene TRBV5-1; D might be TRBD1 (5 bases). Per the germline V gene, CDR1 is SGHRS and CDR2 is YFSETQ. The CDR3 extends over 15 amino acids. V was shortened by 0 bases and J by 5 bases, with 14 bases between the two germline ends. The CDR3 spells CASSLALGAGTEAFF. In DNA form, the CDR3 reads TGCGCCAGCAGCTTGGCCCTTGGGGCGGGGACTGAAGCTTTCTTT.

This clone was observed a single time. This chain connects TRBV28 to TRBJ1-2; 8 nucleotides agree with TRBD1. In germline, CDR1 is MDHEN, CDR2 SYDVKM. The CDR3 runs to 13 residues. The V gene end was trimmed by 2 bases and the J gene end by 8 bases; junction bases not matched to a gene: 4. The CDR3, as DNA: TGTGCCAGCAGTTTAGGACAGGGAGTCGGCTACACCTTC. It codes for CASSLGQGVGYTF.

Note on this clone: Germline is not matched at one junction end, which may reflect a read error. V is TRBV6-2 or TRBV6-3 and J is TRBJ1-1; 7 bases are a match to TRBD1. Germline-derived CDR1 and CDR2 are MNHEY and SVGEGT. This CDR3 is built from 13 residues. CDR3 nucleotide sequence: TGTGCCAGCAGTCCCAGGGGGAACAGTGAAGCTTTCTTT. Amino acid sequence: CASSPRGNSEAFF.

The V gene is TRBV7-2, the J gene TRBJ1-5; D perhaps matches TRBD1 (6 bases). The germline V gene encodes CDR1 SGHTA and CDR2 FQGNSA. CDR3 length: 15 residues. The germline V and J ends were trimmed by 0 bases and 3 bases, with 9 bases remaining between them. The CDR3 DNA follows: TGTGCCAGCAGCTTAGCCGGACAGATCAATCAGCCCCAGCATTTT. It codes for CASSLAGQINQPQHF.

The rearrangement uses TRBV3-1 (or the pseudogene TRBV3-2) and TRBJ2-7; 8 bases map to TRBD2. CDR3 length: 13 amino acids. The V gene end was trimmed by 3 bases and the J gene end by 3 bases; junction bases not matched to a gene: 1. In germline, CDR1 is LGHDT, CDR2 YNNKEL (reference sequence). The CDR3 is CASSHTSGYEQYF. CDR3 sequence (DNA): TGTGCCAGCAGCCATACTAGCGGCTACGAGCAGTACTTC.

CDR3 residues: CASMGPGAGNTIYF. The CDR3 DNA follows: TGTGCCAGTATGGGCCCAGGGGCTGGAAACACCATATATTTT. This chain links TRBV19 with TRBJ1-3; TRBD1 is a possible D gene (6 bases). This CDR3 comprises 14 residues. With 7 bases removed from V and 2 bases from J, the gap between germline ends came to 12 bases. Germline V gives CDR1 LNHDA, CDR2 SQIVND (reference sequence).

V usage is TRBV18 and J usage is TRBJ1-3; D may be TRBD1 (6 bases). The V gene's germline CDR1 is KGHSH and CDR2 LQKENI. V was clipped by 2 bases and J by 0 bases, with 11 bases between them. The CDR3 is 16 residues long. The CDR3 DNA follows: TGTGCCAGCTCACCAAGACAGGAGACCTCTGGAAACACCATATATTTT. This translates into CASSPRQETSGNTIYF.

This chain connects TRBV5-1 to TRBJ2-3, with 8 bases identical to TRBD2. Germline CDR1 SGHRS, CDR2 YFSETQ. The CDR3 covers 16 residues. J gave up 1 base and V 0 bases, and 4 bases lay outside the gene matches. CDR3 in DNA: TGCGCCAGCAGCTTGGTGGTTAGCGGGGGCACAGATACGCAGTATTTT. Translating it yields CASSLVVSGGTDTQYF.

The CDR3 DNA reads TGTGCCAGCAGCCTAGGGGAGGGGCGCGAGCAGTACTTC. Its translation is CASSLGEGREQYF. The V gene is TRBV3-1 (or the pseudogene TRBV3-2), the J gene TRBJ2-7, with TRBD2 identical over 7 bases. The J segment lost 6 bases and the V segment lost 4 bases, leaving 6 bases of the junction unmatched. The CDR3 is made up of 13 amino acids. Germline lookup yields CDR1 LGHDT and CDR2 YNNKEL (reference sequence).

This chain joins TRBV20-1 and TRBJ1-5; 7 bases match TRBD1. Germline V CDR1 and CDR2: DFQATT, SNEGSKA (reference sequence). Trimming at V came to 3 bases and at J to 4 bases, leaving 12 bases not matched to a gene. The CDR3 has 16 residues. CDR3 bases: TGCAGTGCTAGTCACGGAGGGGGCGTAGGAAATCAGCCCCAGCATTTT. It encodes CSASHGGGVGNQPQHF.